These T cell receptor beta chains were read from a single sample in a study of T-cell memory formation after mild COVID-19. Using its own MiXCR run on the 5' RACE reads, TCRdb lists one record per CDR3 protein. Among 500,000 to 550,000 distinct CDR3 sequences listed, roughly 20% were seen once. Sample: PBMCs or a T cell subset sorted from them (not recorded which). The receptor set was obtained from an adult woman who had mild COVID-19 (a few samples of this study predate the infection). Cell type and time point are not known. Each CDR3 is given with its conserved first and last residue. Each record gives: D gene, J gene, V gene, clone size, CDR3 DNA, CDR3 protein. The D gene is left open where the match is weak. Not all rows give a size; the values are once, few, many and, for expanded clones, a class.

TRBD2,TRBJ2-7,TRBV6-6,few,TGTGCCAGCAGTTACTCGAGGGGGACTAGGGAGGAGCAGTACTTC,CASSYSRGTREEQYF
.,TRBJ2-2,TRBV18,few,TGTGCCAGCTCACCAAGGGAAAGTCTTGACACCGGGGAGCTGTTTTTT,CASSPRESLDTGELFF
.,TRBJ2-5,TRBV29-1,.,TGCAGCGTTGAAATATTAGGGGAGACCCAGTACTTC,CSVEILGETQYF
.,TRBJ2-2,TRBV14,.,TGTGCCAGCAGCTCATCCGGGACCGGGGAGCTGTTTTTT,CASSSSGTGELFF
.,TRBJ2-2,TRBV7-6,once,TGTGCCAGCAGCTTAGAGACAGCCTTGAACACCGGGGAGCTGTTTTTT,CASSLETALNTGELFF
.,TRBJ2-1,TRBV20-1,.,TGCAGTGCCCAACCCGGGCCCTACAATGAGCAGTTCTTC,CSAQPGPYNEQFF
.,TRBJ1-4,TRBV7-2,.,TGTGCCAGCAGCTTAGCCCGGGGAACTAATGAAAAACTGTTTTTT,CASSLARGTNEKLFF
.,TRBJ1-5,TRBV27,few,TGTGCCAGCAGTTTGGTTGGAGAGCCCCAGCATTTT,CASSLVGEPQHF
TRBD2,TRBJ2-2,TRBV3-1,.,TGTGCCAGCACTCCTGGAGGTAGCGGGGGATTCCGGGAGCTGTTTTTT,CASTPGGSGGFRELFF
TRBD1,TRBJ1-2,TRBV5-1,few,TGCGCCAGCAGCAGCGGGACAGTACAATCTTTAAACTATGGCTACACCTTC,CASSSGTVQSLNYGYTF
TRBD1,TRBJ2-5,TRBV14,.,TGTGCCAGCAGCCGACAAGGACAGGGGGCAAAGGAGACCCAGTACTTC,CASSRQGQGAKETQYF
TRBD2,TRBJ2-7,TRBV11-1,.,TGTGCCAGCAGCTACCTAGCGGGAGGGCCCTCCGAAAATTACGAGCAGTACTTC,CASSYLAGGPSENYEQYF
.,TRBJ2-1,TRBV15,.,TGTGCCACCAGCAGAGATTGGGGGGATGAGCAGTTCTTC,CATSRDWGDEQFF
TRBD1,TRBJ1-2,TRBV4-1,.,TGCGCCAGCAGCCAAAAAGACAGGGACGCATATGGCTACACCTTC,CASSQKDRDAYGYTF
.,TRBJ2-5,TRBV14,.,TGTGCCAGCAGCCGATCGCTCCAAGAGACCCAGTACTTC,CASSRSLQETQYF
.,TRBJ1-1,TRBV2,.,TGTGCCAGCGCCGATACTATGAACACTGAAGCTTTCTTT,CASADTMNTEAFF
.,TRBJ2-6,TRBV6-5,.,TGTGCCAGCAGTTACTCCGGTAGGCTAGCCAACGTCCTGACTTTC,CASSYSGRLANVLTF
.,TRBJ1-6,TRBV7-8,few,TGTGCCAGCAGGCCCGGCGGGTCCTATAATTCACCCCTCCACTTT,CASRPGGSYNSPLHF
.,TRBJ2-7,TRBV5-5,few,TGTGCCAGCAGCTTGGTCCAAACGTCCTACGAGCAGTACTTC,CASSLVQTSYEQYF
.,TRBJ1-2,TRBV12-3/TRBV12-4,few,TGTGCCAGCAGTTTGACAGTCGGCTATGGCTACACCTTC,CASSLTVGYGYTF
.,TRBJ1-1,TRBV7-9,few,TGTGCCAGCAGCTCCCCCGCACGGGGGAACACTGAAGCTTTCTTT,CASSSPARGNTEAFF
.,TRBJ1-1,TRBV9,.,TGTGCCAGCAGCCGCACCAGGGACACTGAAGCTTTCTTT,CASSRTRDTEAFF
.,TRBJ2-5,TRBV20-1,.,TGCAGTGCTAGAGATTACTCTATGCGGAACCAAGAGACCCAGTACTTC,CSARDYSMRNQETQYF
.,TRBJ1-2,TRBV6-5,few,TGTGCCAGCAAGGCGGGCAGCAACTATGGCTACACCTTC,CASKAGSNYGYTF
TRBD2,TRBJ2-3,TRBV7-9,few,TGTGCCAGCAGCCACGTTAGCGGGAGTTCAGATACGCAGTATTTT,CASSHVSGSSDTQYF
TRBD1,TRBJ2-7,TRBV10-3,.,TGTGCCATCAGTCGGGACAGTTACTACGAGCAGTACTTC,CAISRDSYYEQYF
TRBD1,TRBJ1-3,TRBV12-3/TRBV12-4,few,TGTGCCAGCAACGCACGGACAGGTCTCTCTGGAAACACCATATATTTT,CASNARTGLSGNTIYF
TRBD1,TRBJ2-7,TRBV3-1,.,TGTGCCAGCAGCCAACAACGGGACAGGGGAGGATACGAGCAGTACTTC,CASSQQRDRGGYEQYF
.,TRBJ1-1,TRBV7-9,.,TGTGCCAGCAGCCCTCAGACAGGTTGGGGGACTGAAGCTTTCTTT,CASSPQTGWGTEAFF
.,TRBJ2-7,TRBV7-2,.,TGTGCCAGCGCTTCCAGCATAGCTTACGAGCAGTACTTC,CASASSIAYEQYF
TRBD1,TRBJ2-1,TRBV27,few,TGTGCCAGCAGTTTTGAGGGGGCTCCTGCCCATGAGCAGTTCTTC,CASSFEGAPAHEQFF
TRBD2,TRBJ2-1,TRBV29-1,.,TGCAGCGGAATAGGCGGGGGGGTTAACTACAATGAGCAGTTCTTC,CSGIGGGVNYNEQFF
.,TRBJ2-3,TRBV6-2/TRBV6-3,few,TGTGCCAGCAGGGGGGGGCTATTAACAGATACGCAGTATTTT,CASRGGLLTDTQYF
TRBD1,TRBJ2-5,TRBV29-1,.,TGCAGCCCCTGGGACAGTTACCAAGAGACCCAGTACTTC,CSPWDSYQETQYF
TRBD2,TRBJ2-7,TRBV24-1,few,TGTGCCACCAAAGGCCCGGGACTAGCGGGAGAAACCTACGAGCAGTACTTC,CATKGPGLAGETYEQYF
.,TRBJ1-2,TRBV7-2,.,TGTGCCAGCAGCTTAAGTGTTGGCGGCTACACCTTC,CASSLSVGGYTF